This entry is about one T cell receptor (beta chain). What it recognizes is unknown. Libraries were prepared by immunoSEQ multiplex PCR; TCRdb keeps only in-frame clonotypes and omits some of them. This table has over 25,000 clones, over 75% appearing once. This sample was included in a study of OX40 agonist ivuxolimab in advanced cancers. Study results and limitations: Patients with a partial response at 0.1-3.0 mg/kg had among the lowest clonal expansion. Low normalized T-cell clonal expansion also characterized some of the nonresponders.

The V end was cut by 5 bases, the J end by 2 bases, with 7 bases between. CDR3 length: 13 residues. Germline values: CDR1 MNHEY, CDR2 SMNVEV (reference sequence). The TCR originated in an adult with an advanced solid tumor such as melanoma, head and neck, liver or kidney cancer. The chain uses TRBV27 and TRBJ1-3; D possibly corresponds to TRBD1 (5 bases). The specimen comprised CD4+ or CD8+ T cells sorted from blood, sampled in a trial of the OX40 agonist ivuxolimab. The CDR3 DNA sequence: TGTGCCAGCAGTGCAGGGCCTGGAAACACCATATATTTT. Protein product: CASSAGPGNTIYF.